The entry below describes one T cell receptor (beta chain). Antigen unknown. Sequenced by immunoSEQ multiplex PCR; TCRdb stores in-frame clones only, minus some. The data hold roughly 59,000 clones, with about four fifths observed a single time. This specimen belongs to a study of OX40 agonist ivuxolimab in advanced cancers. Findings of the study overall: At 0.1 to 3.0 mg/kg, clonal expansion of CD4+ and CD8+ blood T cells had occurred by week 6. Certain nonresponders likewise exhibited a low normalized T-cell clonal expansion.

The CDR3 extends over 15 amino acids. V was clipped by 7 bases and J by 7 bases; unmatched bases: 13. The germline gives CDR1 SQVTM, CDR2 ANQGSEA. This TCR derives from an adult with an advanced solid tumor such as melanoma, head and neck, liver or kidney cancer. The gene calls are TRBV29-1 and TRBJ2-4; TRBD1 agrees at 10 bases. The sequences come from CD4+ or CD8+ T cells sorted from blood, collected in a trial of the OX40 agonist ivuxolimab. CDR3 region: CSGGQGGPGGNIQYF. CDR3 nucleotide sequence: TGCAGCGGCGGACAGGGGGGACCCGGGGGTAACATTCAGTACTTC.